Reported below is one T cell receptor beta chain. Germline V gives CDR1 SGHRS, CDR2 YFSETQ. CDR3 length: 15 amino acids. V shed 2 bases, J shed 8 bases, and the junction held 6 bases outside the gene matches. Assay: immunoSEQ multiplex PCR; the TCRdb copy retains only in-frame clones and omits some. There are 140,000 to 150,000 clones in the sample; under 95% occur only once, and less than 2% lies in the top ten. This record belongs to a study of T cell responses to AZD1222 COVID-19 vaccine. The TCR comes from an adult in good health. The J gene is TRBJ1-6, the V gene TRBV5-1; 8 nucleotides align to TRBD1. Sequencing was performed on peripheral blood, taken on day 0 of AZD1222 vaccination. The CDR3 region is CASSFLTGVDSPLHF. CDR3 in DNA: TGCGCCAGCAGCTTCTTGACAGGGGTAGATTCACCCCTCCACTTT.